What follows are 10 T cell receptor beta chains derived from one specimen sequenced in a study of response to subunit inactivated influenza vaccine. TCRdb reprocessed the RT-PCR reads via MiXCR and lists one record per CDR3 protein. The sample lists 500,000 to 700,000 distinct CDR3 sequences; around a quarter were seen once. These data were also filed under a second study, of T cells expressing NK-cell markers. Per that paper: For TCR beta, cDNA was produced by 5'RACE template switching with UMIs.

Sequenced material: CD4+ T cells sorted from PBMCs, taken 11 to 12 days after vaccination. These receptors were obtained from a man in his forties or fifties who received an inactivated influenza vaccine.

This chain uses TRBV29-1 with TRBJ2-3; 10 nucleotides line up with TRBD1. The CDR3 totals 14 residues. With 6 bases clipped from V and 2 bases from J, the junction kept 5 bases outside the gene matches. Germline CDR1 SQVTM, CDR2 ANQGSEA. CDR3 region: CSVSTGGFTDTQYF. DNA for the CDR3: TGCAGCGTCTCGACAGGGGGCTTCACAGATACGCAGTATTTT.

This clonotype was recorded a few times. The chain combines TRBV29-1 with TRBJ2-3; 7 nucleotides agree with TRBD1. With V trimmed by 4 bases and J by 4 bases, 11 bases remained unmatched. The CDR3 sequence is 15 residues long. Germline loops: CDR1 SQVTM, CDR2 ANQGSEA. For the CDR3, the DNA is TGCAGCGTTGGAGGGAACAGGGGATATGCAGATACGCAGTATTTT. Encoded protein: CSVGGNRGYADTQYF.

The rearrangement links TRBV6-2 or TRBV6-3 to TRBJ2-1; 8 bases fit TRBD2. Losses at the gene ends were 8 bases for V and 4 bases for J; bases not matched to a gene: 13. The length of the CDR3 is 16 residues. Germline V gene sequence: CDR1 MNHEY, CDR2 SVGEGT. CDR3: CASGLEPGGLYNEQFF. CDR3 coding DNA: TGTGCCAGCGGACTGGAACCGGGGGGGTTATACAATGAGCAGTTCTTC.

There are a few counts of this clonotype. The chain has TRBV5-1 and TRBJ2-5; the D gene is possibly TRBD1 (5 bases). CDR3 size: 14 residues. The V gene lost 0 bases and the J gene lost 2 bases, with 8 bases spanning the gap. Germline CDR1 is SGHRS and CDR2 is YFSETQ. CDR3 region: CASSLGQRQETQYF. The CDR3 DNA sequence: TGCGCCAGCAGCTTGGGACAGCGTCAAGAGACCCAGTACTTC.

This clonotype was observed a handful of times. The chain joins TRBV15 to TRBJ2-3, with 7 bases that match TRBD1. The V segment lost 0 bases and the J segment 4 bases; nucleotides outside the gene matches: 7. The V gene's germline CDR1 is LNHNV and CDR2 YYDKDF (reference sequence). This CDR3 has 16 amino acids. The CDR3 DNA follows: TGTGCCACCAGCAGAGATTTGGCCAGGGGGTCAGATACGCAGTATTTT. This gives the protein CATSRDLARGSDTQYF.

This chain links TRBV7-9 with TRBJ2-2; D may be TRBD2 (6 bases). The V end was cut by 5 bases, the J end by 1 base, with 11 bases between. Germline V CDR1 and CDR2: SEHNR, FQNEAQ (reference sequence). This CDR3 has 15 amino acids. CDR3 sequence (DNA): TGTGCCAGCAGCGGCGGGACGGTGAACACCGGGGAGCTGTTTTTT. This translates into CASSGGTVNTGELFF. Complete variable domain (other parts from reference TRBV7-9 and TRBJ2-2): DTGVSQNPRHKITKRGQNVTFRCDPISEHNRLYWYRQTLGQGPEFLTYFQNEAQLEKSRLLSDRFSAERPKGSFSTLEIQRTEQGDSAMYLCASSGGTVNTGELFFGEGSRLTVL.

This chain uses TRBV19 with TRBJ2-7, with D uncertain. CDR1 and CDR2 from the germline V gene are LNHDA and SQIVND (reference sequence). The CDR3 consists of 14 residues. V lost 7 bases and J lost 1, with 14 bases in between. CDR3: CASKERLGSYEQYF. The CDR3 DNA reads as TGTGCCAGTAAAGAAAGGTTGGGATCCTACGAGCAGTACTTC.

This clonotype has only a few counts. The rearrangement joins TRBV20-1 to TRBJ1-2; D gene uncertain. Trimming removed 3 bases at V and 3 bases at J, with 11 bases between. Germline V CDR1 and CDR2: DFQATT, SNEGSKA (reference sequence). The CDR3 contains 13 residues. Here the CDR3 reads CSARNLMDYGYTF. In DNA form, the CDR3 reads TGCAGTGCTAGGAACCTTATGGACTATGGCTACACCTTC.

The chain combines TRBV2 with TRBJ2-3, with D uncertain. CDR1 and CDR2 (germline): SNHLY, FYNNEI. Trimming left V 5 bases short and J 6 bases short, with 6 bases between. The CDR3 extends over 11 amino acids. CDR3 nucleotides: TGTGCCAGCAGTCCATTGGATACGCAGTATTTT. Protein sequence: CASSPLDTQYF.

This chain joins TRBV5-6 and TRBJ2-6; 7 nucleotides agree with TRBD2. From germline, CDR1 is SGHDT and CDR2 YYEEEE. This CDR3 has 13 amino acids. After removal of 5 bases from V and 6 bases from J, the junction contained 2 bases not matched to a gene. The CDR3 is CASSRGEANVLTF. The CDR3 DNA sequence: TGTGCCAGCAGTCGGGGGGAGGCCAACGTCCTGACTTTC. Based on the CDR3 plus reference TRBV5-6 and TRBJ2-6, the full variable domain is DAGVTQSPTHLIKTRGQQVTLRCSPKSGHDTVSWYQQALGQGPQFIFQYYEEEERQRGNFPDRFSGHQFPNYSSELNVNALLLGDSALYLCASSRGEANVLTFGAGSRLTVL.